Below are 30 T cell receptor beta chains sequenced from a single sample in a study of T-cell reconstitution after alpha-beta-depleted transplantation in children. A library of TCRbeta sequences, prepared with unique molecular identifiers, was generated. TCRdb re-derived calls from the PCR reads in MiXCR, one entry per CDR3 protein. The profile shows hundreds of thousands of distinct CDR3 sequences, around 16% of them singletons. This sample comprised PBMCs from the stem cell graft donor, obtained from the stem cell graft. The receptors were sampled from a human donor who donated a stem cell graft to a child with acute myeloid leukemia.

This clonotype was recorded a few times. The J gene is TRBJ2-4, the V gene TRBV11-1; 7 bases line up with TRBD1. With 0 bases clipped from V and 1 base from J, the junction kept 9 bases outside the gene matches. This CDR3 contains 18 residues. The germline gives CDR1 SGHAT, CDR2 FQDESV (reference sequence). The CDR3 here is CASSLARTGEGAKNIQYF. CDR3 bases: TGTGCCAGCAGCTTAGCTCGGACAGGAGAAGGGGCCAAAAACATTCAGTACTTC.

The chain recombines TRBV4-3 with TRBJ2-3, with 9 positions matching TRBD2. V trimming: 0 bases; J trimming: 3 bases; junction bases outside the gene matches: 25. The CDR3 contains 23 residues. Per germline, CDR1 LGHNA and CDR2 YSLEER. The CDR3 DNA reads TGCGCCAGCAGCCAAGAGGGCGGTAGCGGGGGCCCCAAGAACCTATGGTTTACAGATACGCAGTATTTT. This gives the protein CASSQEGGSGGPKNLWFTDTQYF.

Ten or more counts support this clonotype. The J gene is TRBJ1-2, the V gene TRBV4-3, with D maybe TRBD1 (5 bases). Trimming stripped 0 bases from V and 4 bases from J, with 18 bases between. This CDR3 comprises 17 residues. The germline gives CDR1 LGHNA, CDR2 YSLEER. CDR3 protein: CASSQDRFREGTYGYTF. CDR3 nucleotide sequence: TGCGCCAGCAGCCAAGATAGGTTCAGGGAAGGGACCTATGGCTACACCTTC.

This clonotype has ten or more counts. The rearrangement uses TRBV6-5 and TRBJ1-1; D uncertain. This CDR3 has 12 amino acids. V dropped 2 bases and J dropped 5 bases, with 6 bases sitting between them. CDR1 is MNHEY and CDR2 is SVGAGI in the germline V gene. The chain's CDR3 is CASSYMGTEAFF. CDR3 sequence (DNA): TGTGCCAGCAGTTACATGGGGACTGAAGCTTTCTTT.

Only a few counts were recorded for this clonotype. V gene TRBV12-3 or TRBV12-4 combines with J gene TRBJ2-4; no reliable D call. Trimming left V 5 bases short and J 0 bases short, with 14 bases between. This CDR3 region has 16 residues. The CDR3 coding sequence is TGTGCCAGCAGTATGGCAGAACTACTAGCCAAAAACATTCAGTACTTC. Residues: CASSMAELLAKNIQYF.

This clonotype was counted many times. The genes are TRBV7-2 and TRBJ1-1, with a possible D match to TRBD1 (6 bases). CDR1 is SGHTA, CDR2 FQGNSA, per germline. The CDR3 covers 14 residues. V was clipped by 2 bases and J by 3 bases, with 10 bases between them. DNA of the CDR3: TGTGCCAGCAGCTTAATAAGGGGGGACACTGAAGCTTTCTTT. Its protein product is CASSLIRGDTEAFF.

This clonotype was found many times. This rearrangement joins TRBV6-5 to TRBJ1-1, with 7 bases lining up with TRBD1. The V and J ends lost 4 bases and 6 bases, in that order; junction bases with no gene match: 11. CDR1 MNHEY and CDR2 SVGAGI come from the germline V gene. This CDR3 spans 15 amino acids. The DNA of the CDR3 is TGTGCCAGCAGTTCCTCAGTGCGTGACAGGGCTGAAGCTTTCTTT. Protein: CASSSSVRDRAEAFF.

This clonotype turned up a few times. The J gene is TRBJ1-5, the V gene TRBV20-1; 7 nucleotides line up with TRBD1. CDR3 length: 17 amino acids. CDR1 is DFQATT, CDR2 SNEGSKA, per germline (reference sequence). Germline trimming cut 5 bases from V and 1 base from J; bases unmatched to any gene: 14. The CDR3 DNA reads TGCAGTGCTGGGGGGACAGCCCCCATATCGAGCAATCAGCCCCAGCATTTT. Residues: CSAGGTAPISSNQPQHF.

This clonotype was recorded many times. Here the CDR3 reads CATSDRGQGMNQPQHF. The CDR3 nucleotides are TGTGCCACCAGTGATCGAGGACAGGGTATGAATCAGCCCCAGCATTTT. This rearrangement joins TRBV24-1 to TRBJ1-5, with 8 nucleotides matching TRBD1. The junction had 7 bases not matched to a gene; V was cut back by 3 bases and J by 4 bases. The CDR3 spans 16 residues. The germline gives CDR1 KGHDR, CDR2 SFDVKD.

This clonotype was recorded at least ten times. J is TRBJ2-7 and V is TRBV5-7; D is unresolved. TRBV5-7 is given ORF status, its function remaining uncertain. Trimming pared 5 bases from V and 0 bases from J, leaving 12 bases between. The CDR3 has 14 amino acids. CDR3 in amino acids: CASSSDCSSYEQYF. As DNA, the CDR3 is TGTGCCAGCAGTTCTGACTGTTCCTCCTACGAGCAGTACTTC.

This clonotype showed up many times. The rearrangement uses TRBV5-1 and TRBJ2-3; TRBD2 is a possible D gene (6 bases). The V gene's germline CDR1 is SGHRS and CDR2 YFSETQ. The CDR3 covers 14 residues. Trimming left V 4 bases short and J 0 bases short, with 9 bases between. The CDR3 loop is CASSGGVSTDTQYF. The CDR3 nucleotides read TGCGCCAGCAGCGGCGGGGTGAGCACAGATACGCAGTATTTT.

This chain uses TRBV2 with TRBJ2-7, with D unresolved. The CDR3 contains 14 residues. The ends were cut back, 4 bases at V and 0 bases at J, with 10 bases in the middle. Germline CDR1 SNHLY, CDR2 FYNNEI. As DNA, the CDR3 is TGTGCCAGCAGTGTAGCCGTCCGCTCCTACGAGCAGTACGTC. Encoded protein: CASSVAVRSYEQYV.

The sample holds many counts of this clonotype. The CDR3 bases are TGCAGTGCTAGGGAAGAGTGGGCTGAAGCTTTCTTT. Translating gives CSAREEWAEAFF. J is TRBJ1-1 and V is TRBV20-1; no definite D call. The CDR3 extends over 12 amino acids. Germline V CDR1 and CDR2: DFQATT, SNEGSKA (reference sequence). Trimming took off 3 bases at V and 6 bases at J, with 11 bases between the two ends.

Concerning this clonotype: The junction shows a germline mismatch at one end, possibly a read error. The chain employs TRBV20-1 and TRBJ2-4; tentatively, D is TRBD2 (6 bases). Germline-derived CDR1 and CDR2 are DFQATT and SNEGSKA (reference sequence). The CDR3 is made up of 18 amino acids. CDR3 in DNA: TGCTGTGCTAGAGTCCCCCCTGTGGGGGGAAAGGCCAAAAACATTCAGTACTTC. This sequence encodes CCARVPPVGGKAKNIQYF.

This clonotype was seen ten or more times. The chain has TRBV20-1 and TRBJ2-3, with 8 bases identical to TRBD2. Germline V gene sequence: CDR1 DFQATT, CDR2 SNEGSKA (reference sequence). The CDR3 runs 15 residues. J gave up 2 bases and V 2 bases, and 6 bases lay outside the gene matches. For the CDR3, the DNA is TGCAGTGCTAGACGGGGGGGCCTCTACACAGATACGCAGTATTTT. Protein: CSARRGGLYTDTQYF.

This clonotype was counted only a few times. The chain links TRBV7-7 to TRBJ1-2; 7 bases line up with TRBD1. Losses at the gene ends were 6 bases for V and 5 bases for J; bases not matched to a gene: 15. The CDR3 totals 16 residues. Germline loops: CDR1 SSHAT, CDR2 FNYEAQ (reference sequence). The CDR3 protein is CASSPIMGQLEYGYTF. CDR3 in DNA: TGTGCCAGCAGTCCGATAATGGGACAGTTAGAATATGGCTACACCTTC. The variable domain in full, with the rest retrieved from reference TRBV7-7 and TRBJ1-2, is GAGVSQSPRYKVTKRGQDVTLRCDPISSHATLYWYQQALGQGPEFLTYFNYEAQPDKSGLPSDRFSAERPEGSISTLTIQRTEQRDSAMYRCASSPIMGQLEYGYTFGSGTRLTVV.

This clonotype was recorded at least ten times. The chain is built from TRBV20-1 and TRBJ2-7; tentative D call: TRBD1 (5 bases). Trimming left V 4 bases short and J 2 bases short, with 9 bases between. The CDR3 contains 12 residues. Germline CDR1 is DFQATT and CDR2 is SNEGSKA (reference sequence). DNA of the CDR3: TGCAGTGCTACCCGGACACCCTACGAGCAGTACTTC. It specifies CSATRTPYEQYF.

The DNA for the CDR3 is TGTGCCACCAGTGATCTCGACAATCAGCCCCAGCATTTT. It codes for CATSDLDNQPQHF. The chain joins TRBV24-1 to TRBJ1-5; D ambiguous. V lost 3 bases and J 3 bases, leaving 5 bases between the germline ends. The CDR3 runs 13 residues. CDR1 and CDR2 (germline): KGHDR, SFDVKD.

V gene TRBV20-1 combines with J gene TRBJ2-3; 15 bases are a match to TRBD2. Germline CDR1 DFQATT, CDR2 SNEGSKA (reference sequence). The CDR3 extends over 19 amino acids. V shed 1 base and J 3 bases; nucleotides not matched to a gene: 11. CDR3 sequence reads: CSARVFPGTSGGITDTQYF. CDR3 in DNA: TGCAGTGCTAGAGTCTTCCCCGGGACTAGCGGGGGGATAACAGATACGCAGTATTTT.

The V and J genes are TRBV12-3 or TRBV12-4 and TRBJ2-1; D is perhaps TRBD2 (6 bases). This CDR3 spans 16 amino acids. Trimming removed 5 bases at V and 3 bases at J, with 17 bases between. CDR3 nucleotide sequence: TGTGCCAGCAGTCTCAGGACTACAACTGTCTACAATGAGCAGTTCTTC. Protein product: CASSLRTTTVYNEQFF.

The V gene is TRBV9, the J gene TRBJ2-2, with TRBD1 matching 8 bases. The V gene's germline CDR1 is SGDLS and CDR2 YYNGEE. V shed 4 bases and J 4 bases; nucleotides not matched to a gene: 12. The CDR3 is 17 residues long. The CDR3 reads CASSPNPTGGGTGELFF. The CDR3 DNA follows: TGTGCCAGCAGCCCGAATCCCACAGGGGGAGGCACCGGGGAGCTGTTTTTT.

This clonotype was detected many times. The CDR3 protein is CASSLTGTSYEQYF. For the CDR3, the DNA is TGTGCCAGCAGCTTGACAGGGACCTCCTACGAGCAGTACTTC. This chain uses TRBV5-6 with TRBJ2-7; D perhaps matches TRBD1 (6 bases). V was trimmed by 1 base and J by 0 bases, leaving 8 bases between them. This CDR3 is 14 amino acids long. Germline CDR1 SGHDT, CDR2 YYEEEE.

The chain employs TRBV28 and TRBJ1-5; no definite D call. CDR3 length equals 15 residues. The V end was cut by 2 bases, the J end by 3 bases, with 11 bases between. Per the germline V gene, CDR1 is MDHEN and CDR2 is SYDVKM. The CDR3 loop is CASSLLAGLNQPQHF. The CDR3 region has the DNA TGTGCCAGCAGTTTACTGGCAGGACTCAATCAGCCCCAGCATTTT.

This sequence joins TRBV27 and TRBJ2-6; 7 bases are shared with TRBD1. The CDR3 is 19 amino acids. V shed 0 bases, J shed 2 bases, and the junction held 10 bases outside the gene matches. Germline V lookup: CDR1 MNHEY, CDR2 SMNVEV (reference sequence). Written as DNA, the CDR3 is TGTGCCAGCAGTTTATCACCCAAGCGCCAGGGGGCTGGGGCCAACGTCCTGACTTTC. It translates to CASSLSPKRQGAGANVLTF.

The V and J genes are TRBV7-9 and TRBJ2-7; D ambiguous. Trimming removed 6 bases at V and 3 bases at J, with 6 bases between. The CDR3 is 11 amino acids. The germline V gene encodes CDR1 SEHNR and CDR2 FQNEAQ (reference sequence). The CDR3 DNA reads as TGTGCCAGCAGTTGGGACTACGAGCAGTACTTC. It yields the protein CASSWDYEQYF.

This clonotype was counted at least ten times. The genes are TRBV20-1 and TRBJ1-2; no reliable D call. The CDR3 consists of 10 residues. V lost 0 bases to trimming and J lost 12 bases, with 8 bases between them. Germline V gives CDR1 DFQATT, CDR2 SNEGSKA (reference sequence). For the CDR3, the DNA is TGCAGTGCTAGAGATCTGCACGACACCTTC. It is translated as CSARDLHDTF.

The table lists this clonotype with many counts. The chain links TRBV7-6 to TRBJ2-2; D is uncertain. Trimming stripped 0 bases from V and 6 bases from J, with 8 bases between. The CDR3 length is 14 residues. The germline CDR1 and CDR2 sequences are SGHVS and FNYEAQ. CDR3 region: CASSLAVGSGELFF. As DNA, the CDR3 is TGTGCCAGCAGCTTAGCGGTGGGGTCCGGGGAGCTGTTTTTT.

This clonotype was observed at least ten times. V gene TRBV20-1 combines with J gene TRBJ1-2; TRBD1 might be the D (5 bases). V dropped 8 bases and J dropped 2 bases, with 21 bases sitting between them. Per the germline V gene, CDR1 is DFQATT and CDR2 is SNEGSKA (reference sequence). The CDR3 has 15 residues. The CDR3 coding sequence is TGCAGTAAATCACGACTAAAGGGGAACAACTATGGCTACACCTTC. As protein: CSKSRLKGNNYGYTF.

This chain joins TRBV15 and TRBJ2-7, with 7 bases matching TRBD1. The germline V gene has CDR1 LNHNV and CDR2 YYDKDF (reference sequence). This CDR3 comprises 14 residues. The V gene end was trimmed by 3 bases and the J gene end by 0 bases; junction bases not matched to a gene: 2. In nucleotides, the CDR3 is TGTGCCACCAGCAGGGACAGGAGCTCCTACGAGCAGTACTTC. Encoded protein: CATSRDRSSYEQYF.

This clonotype was counted at least ten times. The rearrangement joins TRBV20-1 to TRBJ2-1; D is undetermined. The CDR3 extends over 15 amino acids. Looked up from germline, CDR1 is DFQATT and CDR2 is SNEGSKA (reference sequence). The ends were cut back, 6 bases at V and 4 bases at J, with 19 bases in the middle. The CDR3 coding sequence is TGCAGTGCCAGACTCGACCCCCCCAGATACAATGAGCAGTTCTTC. Its protein product is CSARLDPPRYNEQFF.